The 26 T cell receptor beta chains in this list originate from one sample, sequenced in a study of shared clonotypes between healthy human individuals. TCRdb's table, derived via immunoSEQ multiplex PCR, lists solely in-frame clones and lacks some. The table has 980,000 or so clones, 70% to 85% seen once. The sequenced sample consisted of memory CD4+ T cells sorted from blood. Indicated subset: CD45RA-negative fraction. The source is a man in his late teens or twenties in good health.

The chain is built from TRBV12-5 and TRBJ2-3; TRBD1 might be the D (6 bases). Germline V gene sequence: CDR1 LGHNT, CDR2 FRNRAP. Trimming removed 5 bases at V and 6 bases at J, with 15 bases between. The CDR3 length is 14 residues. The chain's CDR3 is CASGQQGFGDTQYF. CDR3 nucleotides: TGTGCTAGTGGTCAACAGGGTTTTGGGGATACGCAGTATTTT.

In DNA form, the CDR3 reads TGTGCCAGCAGCTTGGCGGCGGGAGAAACCCACGAGCAGTACTTC. Its protein product is CASSLAAGETHEQYF. The V and J genes are TRBV11-3 and TRBJ2-7; TRBD2 matches 7 bases. This CDR3 contains 15 residues. V was clipped by 3 bases and J by 5 bases; unmatched bases: 10. Germline assignment: CDR1 SGHNT and CDR2 YENEEA.

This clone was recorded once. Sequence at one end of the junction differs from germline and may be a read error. The CDR3 nucleotides are TGTGCCAGCTCACCACTAGGACAGGGGCCCTACGGGCAGTACTTC. Amino acids: CASSPLGQGPYGQYF. The chain has TRBV18 and TRBJ2-7; 9 bases map to TRBD1. Germline lookup yields CDR1 KGHSH and CDR2 LQKENI. This CDR3 comprises 15 residues.

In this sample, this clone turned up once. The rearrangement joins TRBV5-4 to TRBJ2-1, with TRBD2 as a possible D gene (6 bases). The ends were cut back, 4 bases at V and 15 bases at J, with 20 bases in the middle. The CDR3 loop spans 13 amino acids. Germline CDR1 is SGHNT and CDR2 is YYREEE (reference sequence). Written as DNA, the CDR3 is TGTGCCAGCAGCACCGTGGACTACCCCGGTGCGTTCTTC. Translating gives CASSTVDYPGAFF. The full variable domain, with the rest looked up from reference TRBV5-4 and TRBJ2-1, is ETGVTQSPTHLIKTRGQQVTLRCSSQSGHNTVSWYQQALGQGPQFIFQYYREEENGRGNFPPRFSGLQFPNYSSELNVNALELDDSALYLCASSTVDYPGAFFGPGTRLTVL.

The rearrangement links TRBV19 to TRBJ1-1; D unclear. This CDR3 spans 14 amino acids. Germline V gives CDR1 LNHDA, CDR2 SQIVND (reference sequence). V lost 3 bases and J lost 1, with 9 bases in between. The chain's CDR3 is CASSMGNKNTEAFF. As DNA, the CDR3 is TGTGCCAGTAGTATGGGCAACAAGAACACTGAAGCTTTCTTT.

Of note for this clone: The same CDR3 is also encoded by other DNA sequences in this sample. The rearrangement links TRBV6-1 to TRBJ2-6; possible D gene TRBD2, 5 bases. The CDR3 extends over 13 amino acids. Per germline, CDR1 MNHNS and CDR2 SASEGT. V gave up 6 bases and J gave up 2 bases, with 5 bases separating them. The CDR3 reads CASREAGANVLTF. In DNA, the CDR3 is TGTGCCAGCAGGGAGGCTGGGGCCAACGTCCTGACTTTC.

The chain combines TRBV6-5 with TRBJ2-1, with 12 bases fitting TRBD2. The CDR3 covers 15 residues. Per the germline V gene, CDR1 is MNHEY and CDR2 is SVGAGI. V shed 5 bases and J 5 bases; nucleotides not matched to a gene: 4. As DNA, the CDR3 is TGTGCCAGCAGTCCCGCTAGCGGGGGGGACAATGAGCAGTTCTTC. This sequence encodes CASSPASGGDNEQFF.

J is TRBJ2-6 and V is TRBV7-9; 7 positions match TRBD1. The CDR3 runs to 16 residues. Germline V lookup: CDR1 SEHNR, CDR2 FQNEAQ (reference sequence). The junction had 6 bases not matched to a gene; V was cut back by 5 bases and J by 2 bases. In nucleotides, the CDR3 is TGTGCCAGCAGCCTACTAACAGGGGCTGGGGCCAACGTCCTGACTTTC. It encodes CASSLLTGAGANVLTF.

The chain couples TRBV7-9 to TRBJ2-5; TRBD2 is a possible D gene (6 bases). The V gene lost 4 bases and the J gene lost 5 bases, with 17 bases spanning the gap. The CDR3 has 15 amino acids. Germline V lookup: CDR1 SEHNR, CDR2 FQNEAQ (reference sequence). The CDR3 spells CASSSRNTLAETQYF. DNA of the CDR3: TGTGCCAGCAGCTCCCGAAACACTCTAGCGGAGACCCAGTACTTC.

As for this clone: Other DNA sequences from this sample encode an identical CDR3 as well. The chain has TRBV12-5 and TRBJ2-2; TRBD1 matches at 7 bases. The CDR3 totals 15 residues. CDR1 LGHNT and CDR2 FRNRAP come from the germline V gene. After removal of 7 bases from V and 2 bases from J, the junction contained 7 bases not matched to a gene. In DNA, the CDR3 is TGTGCTAGTGCCTTCCGGGACAGAAACACCGGGGAGCTGTTTTTT. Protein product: CASAFRDRNTGELFF.

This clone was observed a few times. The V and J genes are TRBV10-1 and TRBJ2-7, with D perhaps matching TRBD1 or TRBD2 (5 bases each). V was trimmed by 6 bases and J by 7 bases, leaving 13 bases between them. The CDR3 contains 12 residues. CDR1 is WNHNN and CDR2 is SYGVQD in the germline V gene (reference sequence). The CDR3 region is CASSNDRGEQYF. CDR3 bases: TGCGCCAGCAGCAACGACAGAGGGGAGCAGTACTTC.

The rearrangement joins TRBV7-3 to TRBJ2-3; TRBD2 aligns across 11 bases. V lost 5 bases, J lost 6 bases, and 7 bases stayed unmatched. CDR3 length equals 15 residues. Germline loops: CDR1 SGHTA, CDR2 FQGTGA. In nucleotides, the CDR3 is TGTGCCAGCAGCGCCTCCGGGACTAGCGGCGATACGCAGTATTTT. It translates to CASSASGTSGDTQYF.

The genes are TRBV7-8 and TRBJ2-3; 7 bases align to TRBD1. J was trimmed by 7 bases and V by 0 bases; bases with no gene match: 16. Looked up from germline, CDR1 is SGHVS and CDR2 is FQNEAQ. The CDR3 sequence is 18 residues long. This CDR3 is CASSLAGQVAVGRNTQYF. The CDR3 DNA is TGTGCCAGCAGCTTAGCCGGACAGGTGGCGGTTGGTAGGAATACGCAGTATTTT.

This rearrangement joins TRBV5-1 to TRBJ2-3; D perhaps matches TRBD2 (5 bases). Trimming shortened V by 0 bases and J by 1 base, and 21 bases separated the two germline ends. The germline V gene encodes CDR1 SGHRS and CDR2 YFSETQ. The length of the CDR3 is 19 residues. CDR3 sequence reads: CASSLDGIILGFGTDTQYF. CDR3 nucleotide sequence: TGCGCCAGCAGCTTGGACGGGATAATCCTTGGCTTCGGCACAGATACGCAGTATTTT.

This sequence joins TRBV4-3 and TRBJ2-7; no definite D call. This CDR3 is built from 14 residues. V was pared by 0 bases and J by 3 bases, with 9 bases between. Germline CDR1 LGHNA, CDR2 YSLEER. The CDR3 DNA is TGCGCCAGCAGCCAAGATAACGCGGTCTACGAGCAGTACTTC. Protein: CASSQDNAVYEQYF.

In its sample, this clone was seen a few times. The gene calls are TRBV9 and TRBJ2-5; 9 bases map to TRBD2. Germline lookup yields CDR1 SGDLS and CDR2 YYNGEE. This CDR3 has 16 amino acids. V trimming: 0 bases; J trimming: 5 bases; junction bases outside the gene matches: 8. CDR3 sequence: CASSVGVSGRLETQYF. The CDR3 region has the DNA TGTGCCAGCAGCGTAGGGGTTAGCGGGAGATTGGAGACCCAGTACTTC.

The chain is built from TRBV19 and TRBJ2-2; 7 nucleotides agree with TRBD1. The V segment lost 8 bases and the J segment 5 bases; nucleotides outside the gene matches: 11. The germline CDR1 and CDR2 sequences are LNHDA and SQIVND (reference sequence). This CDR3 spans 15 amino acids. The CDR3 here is CASHLGQALTGELFF. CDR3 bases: TGTGCCAGTCACCTCGGACAGGCTTTGACCGGGGAGCTGTTTTTT.

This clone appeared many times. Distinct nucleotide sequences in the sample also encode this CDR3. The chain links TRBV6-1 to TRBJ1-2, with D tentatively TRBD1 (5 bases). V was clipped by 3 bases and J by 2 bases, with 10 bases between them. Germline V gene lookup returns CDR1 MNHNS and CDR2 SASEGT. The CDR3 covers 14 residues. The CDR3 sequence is CASSEDIRNYGYTF. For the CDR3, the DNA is TGTGCCAGCAGTGAGGACATTCGGAACTATGGCTACACCTTC.

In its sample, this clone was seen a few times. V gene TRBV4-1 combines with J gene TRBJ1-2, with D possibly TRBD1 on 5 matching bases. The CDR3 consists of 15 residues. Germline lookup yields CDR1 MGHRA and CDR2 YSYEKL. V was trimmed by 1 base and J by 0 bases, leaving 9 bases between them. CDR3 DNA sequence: TGCGCCAGCAGCCAAGGCGGGGGAACTAACTATGGCTACACCTTC. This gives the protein CASSQGGGTNYGYTF.

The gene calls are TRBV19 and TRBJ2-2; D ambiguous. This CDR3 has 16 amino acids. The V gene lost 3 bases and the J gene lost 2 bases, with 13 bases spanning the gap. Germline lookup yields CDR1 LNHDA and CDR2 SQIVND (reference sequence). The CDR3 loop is CASSIGPTVNTGELFF. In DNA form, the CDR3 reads TGTGCCAGTAGTATTGGCCCGACGGTCAACACCGGGGAGCTGTTTTTT.

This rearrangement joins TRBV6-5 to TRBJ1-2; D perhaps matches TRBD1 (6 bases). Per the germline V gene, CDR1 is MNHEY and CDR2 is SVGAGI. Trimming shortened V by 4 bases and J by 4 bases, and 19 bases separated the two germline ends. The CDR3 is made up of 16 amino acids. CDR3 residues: CASSSGPGGLGYGYTF. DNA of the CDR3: TGTGCCAGCAGTTCAGGCCCGGGGGGGCTCGGCTATGGCTACACCTTC.

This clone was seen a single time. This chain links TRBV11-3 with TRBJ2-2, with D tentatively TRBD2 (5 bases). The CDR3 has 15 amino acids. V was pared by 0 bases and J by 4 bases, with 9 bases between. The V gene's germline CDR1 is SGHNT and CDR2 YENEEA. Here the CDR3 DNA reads TGTGCCAGCAGCTTAGATCCCCGGGGCACCGGGGAGCTGTTTTTT. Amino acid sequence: CASSLDPRGTGELFF.

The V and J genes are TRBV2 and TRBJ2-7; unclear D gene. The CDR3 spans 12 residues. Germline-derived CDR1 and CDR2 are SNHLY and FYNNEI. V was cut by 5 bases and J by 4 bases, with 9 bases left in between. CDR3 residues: CASSPGWYEQYF. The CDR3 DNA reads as TGTGCCAGCAGTCCCGGATGGTACGAGCAGTACTTC. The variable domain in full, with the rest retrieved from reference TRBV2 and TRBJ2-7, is EPEVTQTPSHQVTQMGQEVILRCVPISNHLYFYWYRQILGQKVEFLVSFYNNEISEKSEIFDDQFSVERPDGSNFTLKIRSTKLEDSAMYFCASSPGWYEQYFGPGTRLTVT.

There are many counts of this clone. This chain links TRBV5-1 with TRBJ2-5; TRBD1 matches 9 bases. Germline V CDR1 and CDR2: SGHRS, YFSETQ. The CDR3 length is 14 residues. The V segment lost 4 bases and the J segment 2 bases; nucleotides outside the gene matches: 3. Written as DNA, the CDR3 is TGCGCCAGCAGCGTACAGGGGGCTCAAGAGACCCAGTACTTC. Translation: CASSVQGAQETQYF.

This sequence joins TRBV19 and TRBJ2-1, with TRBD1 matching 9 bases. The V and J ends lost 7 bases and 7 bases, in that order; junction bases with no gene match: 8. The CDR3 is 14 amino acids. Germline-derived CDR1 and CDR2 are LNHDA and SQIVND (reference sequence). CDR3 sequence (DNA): TGTGCCAGTAATGCGGACAGGGGATGGAATGAGCAGTTCTTC. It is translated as CASNADRGWNEQFF.

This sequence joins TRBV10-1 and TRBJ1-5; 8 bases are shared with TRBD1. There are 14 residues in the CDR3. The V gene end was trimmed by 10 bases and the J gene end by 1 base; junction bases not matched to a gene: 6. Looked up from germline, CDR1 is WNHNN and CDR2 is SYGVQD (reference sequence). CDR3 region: CATGQGLSNQPQHF. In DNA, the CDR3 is TGCGCCACCGGACAGGGCCTAAGCAATCAGCCCCAGCATTTT.